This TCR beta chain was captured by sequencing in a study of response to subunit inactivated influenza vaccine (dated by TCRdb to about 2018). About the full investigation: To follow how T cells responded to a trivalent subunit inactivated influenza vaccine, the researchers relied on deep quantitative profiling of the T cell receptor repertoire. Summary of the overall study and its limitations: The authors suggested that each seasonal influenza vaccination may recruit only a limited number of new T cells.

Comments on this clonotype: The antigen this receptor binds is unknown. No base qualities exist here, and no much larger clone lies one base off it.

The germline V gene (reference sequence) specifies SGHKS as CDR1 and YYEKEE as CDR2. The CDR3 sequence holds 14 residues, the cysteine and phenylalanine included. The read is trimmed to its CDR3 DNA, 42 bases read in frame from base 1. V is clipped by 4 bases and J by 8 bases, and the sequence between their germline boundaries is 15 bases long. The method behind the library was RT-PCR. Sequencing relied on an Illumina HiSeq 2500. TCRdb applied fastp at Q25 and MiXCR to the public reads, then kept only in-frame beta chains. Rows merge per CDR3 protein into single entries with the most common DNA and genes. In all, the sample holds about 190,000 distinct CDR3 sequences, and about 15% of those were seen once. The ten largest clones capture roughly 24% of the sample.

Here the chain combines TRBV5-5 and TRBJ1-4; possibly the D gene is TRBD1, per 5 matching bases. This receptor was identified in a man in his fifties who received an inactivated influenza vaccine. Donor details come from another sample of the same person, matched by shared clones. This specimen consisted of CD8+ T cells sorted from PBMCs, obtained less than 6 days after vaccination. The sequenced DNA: TGTGCCAGCAGCCCGGGAGGGGCGGACGAAAAACTGTTTTTT. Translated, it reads CASSPGGADEKLFF.